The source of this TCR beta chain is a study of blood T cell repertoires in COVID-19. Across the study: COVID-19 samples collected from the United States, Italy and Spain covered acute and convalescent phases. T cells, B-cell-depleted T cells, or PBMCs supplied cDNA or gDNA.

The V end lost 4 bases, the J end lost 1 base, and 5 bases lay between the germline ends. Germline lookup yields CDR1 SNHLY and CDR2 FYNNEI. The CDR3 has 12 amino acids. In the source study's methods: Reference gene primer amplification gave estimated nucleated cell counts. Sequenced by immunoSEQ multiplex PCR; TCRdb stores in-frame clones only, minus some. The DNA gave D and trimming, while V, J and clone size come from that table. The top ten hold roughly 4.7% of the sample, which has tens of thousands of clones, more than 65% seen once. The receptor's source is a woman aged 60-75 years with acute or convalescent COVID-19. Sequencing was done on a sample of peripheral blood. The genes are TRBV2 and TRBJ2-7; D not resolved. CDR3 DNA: TGTGCCAGCAGTGGGCAGTCCTACGAGCAGTACTTC. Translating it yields CASSGQSYEQYF. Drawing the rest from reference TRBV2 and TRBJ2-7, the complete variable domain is EPEVTQTPSHQVTQMGQEVILRCVPISNHLYFYWYRQILGQKVEFLVSFYNNEISEKSEIFDDQFSVERPDGSNFTLKIRSTKLEDSAMYFCASSGQSYEQYFGPGTRLTVT.